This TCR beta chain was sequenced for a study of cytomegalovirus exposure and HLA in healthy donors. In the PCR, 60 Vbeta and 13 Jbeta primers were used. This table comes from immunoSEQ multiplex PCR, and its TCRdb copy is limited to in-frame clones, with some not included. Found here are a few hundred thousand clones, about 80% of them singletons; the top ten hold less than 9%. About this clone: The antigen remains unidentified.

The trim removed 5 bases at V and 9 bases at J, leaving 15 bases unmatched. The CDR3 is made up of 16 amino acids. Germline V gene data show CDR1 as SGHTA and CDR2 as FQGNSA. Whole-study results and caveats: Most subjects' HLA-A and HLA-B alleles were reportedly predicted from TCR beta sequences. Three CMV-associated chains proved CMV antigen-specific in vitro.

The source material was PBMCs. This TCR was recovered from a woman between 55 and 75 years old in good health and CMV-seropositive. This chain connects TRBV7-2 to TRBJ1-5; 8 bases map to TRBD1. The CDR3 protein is CASSPGQGPVGGPQHF. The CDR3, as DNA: TGTGCCAGCAGCCCCGGACAGGGACCCGTGGGTGGGCCCCAGCATTTT.